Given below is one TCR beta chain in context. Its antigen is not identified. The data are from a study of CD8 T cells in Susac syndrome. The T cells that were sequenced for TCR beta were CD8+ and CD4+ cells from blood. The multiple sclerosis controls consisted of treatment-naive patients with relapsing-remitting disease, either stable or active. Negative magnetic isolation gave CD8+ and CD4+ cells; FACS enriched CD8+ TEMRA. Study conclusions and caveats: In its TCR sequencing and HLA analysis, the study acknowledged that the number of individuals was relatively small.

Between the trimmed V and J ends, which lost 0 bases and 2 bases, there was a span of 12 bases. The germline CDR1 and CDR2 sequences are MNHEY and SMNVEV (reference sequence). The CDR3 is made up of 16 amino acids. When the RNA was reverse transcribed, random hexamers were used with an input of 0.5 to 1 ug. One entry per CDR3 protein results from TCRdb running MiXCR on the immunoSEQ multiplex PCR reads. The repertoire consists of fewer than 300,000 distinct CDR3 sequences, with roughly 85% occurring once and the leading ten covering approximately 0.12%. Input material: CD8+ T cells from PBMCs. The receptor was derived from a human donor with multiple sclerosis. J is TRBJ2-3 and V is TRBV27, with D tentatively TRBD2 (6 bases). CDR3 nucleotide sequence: TGTGCCAGCAGTTTATCGATCGGGAGAGCCACAGATACGCAGTATTTT. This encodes CASSLSIGRATDTQYF.